A single sample gave rise to the 21 T cell receptor beta chains below, sequenced in a study of cytomegalovirus exposure and HLA in healthy donors. PCR amplification relied on 60 Vbeta primers (plus 13 Jbeta primers). The repertoire was sequenced with immunoSEQ multiplex PCR; TCRdb's copy has only in-frame clones and lacks some. The profile shows under 150,000 clones, approximately 80% of them singletons. Sequencing was performed on PBMCs. These receptors were collected from a woman aged 40 to 50 in good health and CMV-seronegative.

The chain employs TRBV2 and TRBJ1-4; the D gene is possibly TRBD1 (6 bases). Germline V gene data show CDR1 as SNHLY and CDR2 as FYNNEI. The CDR3 length is 13 residues. V was trimmed by 6 bases and J by 6 bases, leaving 11 bases between them. The CDR3, as DNA: TGTGCCAGCAGCCAGGGGTTGGATGAAAAACTGTTTTTT. This encodes CASSQGLDEKLFF. Together with reference TRBV2 and TRBJ1-4, the CDR3 gives the full variable domain: EPEVTQTPSHQVTQMGQEVILRCVPISNHLYFYWYRQILGQKVEFLVSFYNNEISEKSEIFDDQFSVERPDGSNFTLKIRSTKLEDSAMYFCASSQGLDEKLFFGSGTQLSVL.

The chain has TRBV28 and TRBJ1-5, with TRBD1 identical over 12 bases. Per the germline V gene, CDR1 is MDHEN and CDR2 is SYDVKM. The CDR3 runs 14 residues. V lost 5 bases, J lost 7 bases, and 3 bases stayed unmatched. CDR3 sequence reads: CASSGTGGGQPQHF. CDR3 DNA sequence: TGTGCCAGCAGTGGGACAGGGGGCGGGCAGCCCCAGCATTTT. The full variable domain, with the rest looked up from reference TRBV28 and TRBJ1-5, is DVKVTQSSRYLVKRTGEKVFLECVQDMDHENMFWYRQDPGLGLRLIYFSYDVKMKEKGDIPEGYSVSREKKERFSLILESASTNQTSMYLCASSGTGGGQPQHFGDGTRLSIL.

The chain links TRBV18 to TRBJ1-2; D is perhaps TRBD1 (6 bases). CDR1 and CDR2 from the germline V gene are KGHSH and LQKENI. Deletions cut 3 bases from V and 3 bases from J, with 14 bases between. This CDR3 spans 15 amino acids. The CDR3: CASSPSDRNYYGYTF. In nucleotides, the CDR3 is TGTGCCAGCTCACCGTCGGACAGAAACTACTATGGCTACACCTTC.

The J gene is TRBJ1-1, the V gene TRBV7-3; 7 bases agree with TRBD1. With 4 bases clipped from V and 5 bases from J, the junction kept 7 bases outside the gene matches. The V gene's germline CDR1 is SGHTA and CDR2 FQGTGA. The CDR3 sequence is 14 residues long. The CDR3 sequence: CASSSSNRGTEAFF. Here the CDR3 DNA reads TGTGCCAGCAGCTCGTCAAACAGGGGAACTGAAGCTTTCTTT.

This rearrangement joins TRBV9 to TRBJ1-2; 7 bases line up with TRBD1. Germline values: CDR1 SGDLS, CDR2 YYNGEE. This CDR3 contains 15 residues. The junction had 6 bases not matched to a gene; V was cut back by 0 bases and J by 4 bases. The CDR3 reads CASSVGDSILYGYTF. CDR3 DNA sequence: TGTGCCAGCAGCGTAGGGGACAGTATCCTCTATGGCTACACCTTC.

The table lists this clone with a few counts. V gene TRBV6-1 combines with J gene TRBJ2-1, with 8 bases matching TRBD2. The CDR3 has 16 residues. Germline CDR1 reads MNHNS; CDR2 reads SASEGT. After removal of 0 bases from V and 7 bases from J, the junction contained 8 bases not matched to a gene. CDR3 bases: TGTGCCAGCAGTGAAGCCCGAGCGGGAGTATGGAATGAGCAGTTCTTC. Protein sequence: CASSEARAGVWNEQFF.

A single count supports this clone. V is TRBV6-1 and J is TRBJ2-7, with 7 bases that match TRBD2. With 4 bases clipped from V and 4 bases from J, the junction kept 13 bases outside the gene matches. CDR3 length equals 16 residues. CDR1 and CDR2 (germline): MNHNS, SASEGT. The CDR3 DNA reads as TGTGCCAGCAGTGGCCCAAGACTAGCCAGTGCGTACGAGCAGTACTTC. Its translation: CASSGPRLASAYEQYF.

This clone was seen just once. J is TRBJ1-6 and V is TRBV4-1; 8 nucleotides line up with TRBD1. Germline assignment: CDR1 MGHRA and CDR2 YSYEKL. The CDR3 has 15 amino acids. J gave up 5 bases and V 3 bases, and 3 bases lay outside the gene matches. CDR3 sequence: CASSQDRADNSPLHF. CDR3 coding DNA: TGCGCCAGCAGCCAGGACAGGGCGGATAATTCACCCCTCCACTTT.

This chain connects TRBV30 to TRBJ1-2; no firm D call. The ends were cut back, 4 bases at V and 8 bases at J, with 11 bases in the middle. CDR1 is GTSNPN, CDR2 SVGIG, per germline (reference sequence). This CDR3 comprises 11 residues. CDR3 DNA sequence: TGTGCCTGGAATTCCTACCGGGGCTACACCTTC. This codes for CAWNSYRGYTF.

The rearrangement joins TRBV6-5 to TRBJ1-1; D is undetermined. Germline CDR1 MNHEY, CDR2 SVGAGI. The CDR3 spans 12 residues. Trimming took 6 bases from V and 8 from J, leaving 13 bases between them. CDR3 nucleotide sequence: TGTGCCAGCAGCCTCGGAAGCAGGGAAGCTTTCTTT. It yields the protein CASSLGSREAFF.

About this clone itself: Relative to the germline gene, one junction end is altered; a read error may explain this. The rearrangement links TRBV4-1 to TRBJ2-4, with a possible D match to TRBD2 (6 bases). This CDR3 is 16 amino acids long. Germline V gene sequence: CDR1 MGHRA, CDR2 YSYEKL. The CDR3 spells CASSQDPRGSKNSQYF. The CDR3 DNA reads TGCGCCAGCAGCCAAGATCCTCGGGGGTCCAAAAACAGTCAGTACTTC.

The chain is built from TRBV9 and TRBJ2-3, with D hard to call. Germline V CDR1 and CDR2: SGDLS, YYNGEE. V lost 2 bases to trimming and J lost 1 base, with 14 bases between them. This CDR3 comprises 16 residues. CDR3 sequence reads: CASSVEGDLGTDTQYF. The CDR3 DNA sequence: TGTGCCAGCAGCGTGGAAGGAGACCTTGGCACAGATACGCAGTATTTT.

In regard to this clone: Germline and junction disagree at one end, which may indicate a read error. V and J are TRBV5-1 and TRBJ1-2, with D possibly being TRBD1 (6 bases). Per the germline V gene, CDR1 is SGHRS and CDR2 is YFSETQ. This CDR3 region has 15 residues. The CDR3 protein is CASRTGTPGDYGCTF. The DNA of the CDR3 is TGCGCCAGCAGGACCGGGACACCAGGTGACTATGGCTGCACCTTC.

J is TRBJ2-7 and V is TRBV7-2; 12 nucleotides agree with TRBD2. This CDR3 has 16 amino acids. Germline trimming cut 1 base from V and 5 bases from J; bases unmatched to any gene: 6. The germline gives CDR1 SGHTA, CDR2 FQGNSA. CDR3 nucleotide sequence: TGTGCCAGCAGCTTAGGTCTAGCGGGAGGGTGGAACGAGCAGTACTTC. Its translation is CASSLGLAGGWNEQYF.

The CDR3 sequence is CASSMIRGGGRISYEQYF. The CDR3 nucleotides read TGTGCCAGCAGCATGATTAGGGGGGGTGGCCGGATTTCCTACGAGCAGTACTTC. The rearrangement links TRBV7-8 to TRBJ2-7, with D perhaps matching TRBD2 (7 bases). This CDR3 contains 18 residues. Trimming left V 5 bases short and J 1 base short, with 24 bases between. The germline V gene has CDR1 SGHVS and CDR2 FQNEAQ.

The chain combines TRBV2 with TRBJ2-5, with 8 bases identical to TRBD1. Germline CDR1 reads SNHLY; CDR2 reads FYNNEI. The V segment lost 5 bases and the J segment 5 bases; nucleotides outside the gene matches: 10. This CDR3 has 15 residues. CDR3 nucleotide sequence: TGTGCCAGCAGTCGGGACAGGCTCCGGGGGGAGACCCAGTACTTC. Translation: CASSRDRLRGETQYF.

This clone has only one observation. V gene TRBV2 combines with J gene TRBJ2-1; a weak D match, TRBD2 (6 bases). This CDR3 spans 15 amino acids. Germline CDR1 is SNHLY and CDR2 is FYNNEI. Trimming shortened V by 2 bases and J by 2 bases, and 10 bases separated the two germline ends. CDR3 coding DNA: TGTGCCAGCAGTGAATGGGGGGAGGCCTACAATGAGCAGTTCTTC. Its protein product is CASSEWGEAYNEQFF.

The CDR3 spells CASSHGQPTGELFF. The DNA for the CDR3 is TGTGCCAGCAGCCACGGACAGCCCACCGGGGAGCTGTTTTTT. The genes are TRBV7-2 and TRBJ2-2, with a tentative D call TRBD1 (6 bases). The CDR3 consists of 14 residues. Trimming left V 5 bases short and J 4 bases short, with 11 bases between. Germline values: CDR1 SGHTA, CDR2 FQGNSA.

This clone appeared once. The chain joins TRBV9 to TRBJ2-7; 7 bases are a match to TRBD2. Trimming at V came to 1 base and at J to 1 base, leaving 8 bases not matched to a gene. CDR3 length equals 16 residues. Germline CDR1 reads SGDLS; CDR2 reads YYNGEE. The CDR3 nucleotides read TGTGCCAGCAGCGTAACGGTAGCGGGCCCTTCCTACGAGCAGTACTTC. Its translation: CASSVTVAGPSYEQYF. Based on the CDR3 plus reference TRBV9 and TRBJ2-7, the full variable domain is DSGVTQTPKHLITATGQRVTLRCSPRSGDLSVYWYQQSLDQGLQFLIQYYNGEERAKGNILERFSAQQFPDLHSELNLSSLELGDSALYFCASSVTVAGPSYEQYFGPGTRLTVT.

This chain uses TRBV7-2 with TRBJ2-7; 13 bases fit TRBD2. V gave up 4 bases and J gave up 5 bases; unmatched junction bases: 5. The CDR3 totals 15 residues. The germline gives CDR1 SGHTA, CDR2 FQGNSA. The CDR3 sequence is CASSYGLAGENEQYF. CDR3 DNA sequence: TGTGCCAGCAGCTACGGACTAGCGGGAGAAAACGAGCAGTACTTC.

V usage is TRBV6-5 and J usage is TRBJ1-2; 8 bases align to TRBD1. Trimming took 8 bases from V and 2 from J; bases not matched to a gene: 4. CDR1 is MNHEY, CDR2 SVGAGI, per germline. CDR3 size: 13 residues. In DNA form, the CDR3 reads TGTGCCAGCGAGAGACAGGGGAACTATGGCTACACCTTC. Its protein product is CASERQGNYGYTF.